The entry below gives a single T cell receptor (beta chain) sequence along with its context. Its antigen is currently unknown. This specimen belongs to a study of CD8 T cells in Susac syndrome. The patients with Susac syndrome satisfied recently defined diagnostic criteria for either definite or probable disease. General study findings and limits: Susac syndrome CD8+ repertoires were clonally expanded, most strongly in CD8+ TEMRA cells.

About 0.5 to 1 ug RNA was reverse transcribed with random hexamers. Amplification of TCR beta CDR3 used immunoSEQ multiplex PCR across 54 Vbeta and 13 Jbeta. TCRdb called the immunoSEQ multiplex PCR reads again in MiXCR, with one record for every CDR3 protein. Here the sample spans around 170,000 distinct CDR3 sequences, roughly 94% being singletons. In germline, CDR1 is SNHLY, CDR2 FYNNEI. Trimming stripped 7 bases from V and 5 bases from J, with 8 bases between. This CDR3 spans 11 amino acids. The chain recombines TRBV2 with TRBJ1-1; D unresolved. Sequenced sample: CD8+ T cells from PBMCs. The clonotype comes from a human donor with Susac syndrome. The DNA for the CDR3 is TGTGCCAGCATTATTGAGACTGAAGCTTTCTTT. Residues: CASIIETEAFF. Filled out from reference TRBV2 and TRBJ1-1, the complete variable domain reads EPEVTQTPSHQVTQMGQEVILRCVPISNHLYFYWYRQILGQKVEFLVSFYNNEISEKSEIFDDQFSVERPDGSNFTLKIRSTKLEDSAMYFCASIIETEAFFGQGTRLTVV.